These 32 T cell receptor beta chains were all obtained from the same sample, sequenced in a study of cytomegalovirus exposure and HLA in healthy donors. Primers for the PCR totalled 60 Vbeta and 13 Jbeta. Clones were sequenced by immunoSEQ multiplex PCR, and TCRdb holds only the in-frame ones, with some missing. The sample has some 160,000 clones; around 80% are singletons. Material for sequencing was PBMCs. These receptors were collected from a male donor in good health and CMV-seropositive.

J is TRBJ1-1 and V is TRBV4-1, with 7 bases matching TRBD1. J gave up 2 bases and V 0 bases, and 9 bases lay outside the gene matches. CDR1 and CDR2 (germline): MGHRA, YSYEKL. The CDR3 totals 17 residues. The CDR3 reads CASSQDGAGGFNTEAFF. In DNA, the CDR3 is TGCGCCAGCAGCCAAGACGGGGCAGGGGGATTTAACACTGAAGCTTTCTTT.

The chain is built from TRBV19 and TRBJ1-2, with TRBD1 matching over 7 bases. Germline CDR1 is LNHDA and CDR2 is SQIVND (reference sequence). The CDR3 is 14 amino acids. Trimming took 5 bases from V and 5 from J; bases not matched to a gene: 8. The DNA of the CDR3 is TGTGCCAGTAGTCCAGAGGGACAGCCTTATGGCTACACCTTC. This translates into CASSPEGQPYGYTF.

The chain recombines TRBV30 with TRBJ1-5; D not resolved. CDR1 and CDR2 from the germline V gene are GTSNPN and SVGIG (reference sequence). V lost 1 base, J lost 9 bases, and 13 bases lay in between. The CDR3 extends over 13 amino acids. The CDR3 DNA reads TGTGCCTGGAGTGGGGCAGCCCTGTCGCCCCAGCATTTT. This gives the protein CAWSGAALSPQHF.

This clone was observed a few times. V is TRBV28 and J is TRBJ2-7; 10 bases map to TRBD1. V lost 5 bases, J lost 5 bases, and 9 bases stayed unmatched. Per germline, CDR1 MDHEN and CDR2 SYDVKM. The CDR3 runs to 15 residues. CDR3 region: CASSGPGQGWHEQYF. The CDR3 bases are TGTGCCAGCAGTGGGCCGGGACAGGGGTGGCACGAGCAGTACTTC.

Comments on this clone: Other DNA variants within this sample encode the same CDR3. This chain connects TRBV30 to TRBJ2-3; no clear D. Trimming took off 2 bases at V and 1 base at J, with 4 bases between the two ends. CDR3 length equals 12 residues. Germline V gene data show CDR1 as GTSNPN and CDR2 as SVGIG (reference sequence). The CDR3 sequence: CAWSPGTDTQYF. For the CDR3, the DNA is TGTGCCTGGAGTCCCGGCACAGATACGCAGTATTTT.

The CDR3 region has the DNA TGTGCCTGGAGTCCCGGGACTAGCTCCTACAATGAGCAGTTCTTC. Translation gives CAWSPGTSSYNEQFF. J is TRBJ2-1 and V is TRBV30; 8 bases match TRBD2. Per the germline V gene, CDR1 is GTSNPN and CDR2 is SVGIG (reference sequence). This CDR3 is 15 amino acids long. V was clipped by 2 bases and J by 0 bases; unmatched bases: 3.

The count of this clone is one. This chain uses TRBV27 with TRBJ1-2, with D hard to call. CDR1 is MNHEY, CDR2 SMNVEV, per germline (reference sequence). Deletions cut 5 bases from V and 4 bases from J, with 14 bases between. This CDR3 has 14 amino acids. The CDR3 here is CASSPRERIYGYTF. The DNA of the CDR3 is TGTGCCAGCAGTCCCCGGGAAAGGATCTATGGCTACACCTTC.

V is TRBV7-2 and J is TRBJ2-7; maybe TRBD1 (5 bases). This CDR3 comprises 14 residues. CDR1 SGHTA and CDR2 FQGNSA come from the germline V gene. Trimming left V 2 bases short and J 6 bases short, with 14 bases between. This CDR3 is CASSLFPPQGEQYF. The DNA for the CDR3 is TGTGCCAGCAGCTTATTTCCCCCCCAGGGCGAGCAGTACTTC.

The chain uses TRBV19 and TRBJ1-4; D gene unclear. CDR3 length equals 16 residues. V gave up 3 bases and J gave up 3 bases, with 14 bases separating them. Germline CDR1 and CDR2: LNHDA and SQIVND (reference sequence). The CDR3 spells CASSIELSGANEKLFF. In nucleotides, the CDR3 is TGTGCCAGTAGTATCGAATTATCCGGGGCTAATGAAAAACTGTTTTTT. The full variable domain, completed using reference TRBV19 and TRBJ1-4, is DGGITQSPKYLFRKEGQNVTLSCEQNLNHDAMYWYRQDPGQGLRLIYYSQIVNDFQKGDIAEGYSVSREKKESFPLTVTSAQKNPTAFYLCASSIELSGANEKLFFGSGTQLSVL.

In this sample, this clone turned up a few times. The genes are TRBV2 and TRBJ2-1; tentative D call: TRBD1 (5 bases). The CDR3 has 14 amino acids. The germline V gene encodes CDR1 SNHLY and CDR2 FYNNEI. V lost 3 bases and J 9 bases, leaving 15 bases between the germline ends. CDR3 sequence: CASSENTGIGEQFF. Written as DNA, the CDR3 is TGTGCCAGCAGTGAGAACACAGGTATCGGTGAGCAGTTCTTC.

The V and J genes are TRBV2 and TRBJ1-1, with D perhaps matching TRBD1 (5 bases). Trimming cost V 1 base and J 5 bases, with 8 bases left between them. The CDR3 has 13 residues. CDR1 and CDR2 (germline): SNHLY, FYNNEI. The CDR3 DNA follows: TGTGCCAGCAGTGAAGGGGGCTATACTGAAGCTTTCTTT. It encodes CASSEGGYTEAFF.

The chain uses TRBV5-1 and TRBJ1-4; D unresolved. This CDR3 comprises 13 residues. The ends were cut back, 0 bases at V and 13 bases at J, with 13 bases in the middle. The germline CDR1 and CDR2 sequences are SGHRS and YFSETQ. The CDR3 here is CASSLADTRILFF. The CDR3 region has the DNA TGCGCCAGCAGCTTGGCTGACACCCGGATACTGTTTTTT.

The rearrangement joins TRBV7-2 to TRBJ2-5; D remains ambiguous. Germline loops: CDR1 SGHTA, CDR2 FQGNSA. Trimming took off 2 bases at V and 5 bases at J, with 6 bases between the two ends. The CDR3 contains 12 residues. CDR3 nucleotides: TGTGCCAGCAGCTTAACAACGGAGACCCAGTACTTC. Its translation is CASSLTTETQYF. Combining the CDR3 with reference TRBV7-2 and TRBJ2-5 gives the whole variable domain GAGVSQSPSNKVTEKGKDVELRCDPISGHTALYWYRQSLGQGLEFLIYFQGNSAPDKSGLPSDRFSAERTGGSVSTLTIQRTQQEDSAVYLCASSLTTETQYFGPGTRLLVL.

This clone was picked up many times. CDR3 bases: TGTGCCAGCATAGAAGAGACAGGGGGCTTTGAAGCTTTCTTT. Protein: CASIEETGGFEAFF. The rearrangement links TRBV25-1 to TRBJ1-1; 10 bases are a match to TRBD1. Germline CDR1 and CDR2: MGHDK and SYGVNS. V was clipped by 7 bases and J by 7 bases; unmatched bases: 9. The CDR3 covers 14 residues.

The chain combines TRBV6-5 with TRBJ1-3, with no clear D. CDR1 is MNHEY and CDR2 is SVGAGI in the germline V gene. CDR3 length: 14 amino acids. With 2 bases removed from V and 2 bases from J, the gap between germline ends came to 7 bases. For the CDR3, the DNA is TGTGCCAGCAGTTACACGGGGACTGGAAACACCATATATTTT. The encoded protein is CASSYTGTGNTIYF.

The CDR3 DNA reads as TGTGCCAGCAGTTTAAAAGGACTAGCGGGAGGAAACGAGCAGTACTTC. Translating gives CASSLKGLAGGNEQYF. The V and J genes are TRBV27 and TRBJ2-7; TRBD2 aligns across 14 bases. From germline, CDR1 is MNHEY and CDR2 SMNVEV (reference sequence). There are 16 residues in the CDR3. V lost 2 bases and J lost 5; bases outside the gene matches: 5.

This clone was seen just once. CDR3: CASRQGRGGTEAFF. The CDR3 DNA reads TGTGCCAGCCGACAGGGCCGAGGCGGCACTGAAGCTTTCTTT. This rearrangement joins TRBV2 to TRBJ1-1; 7 nucleotides align to TRBD1. With 8 bases clipped from V and 4 bases from J, the junction kept 10 bases outside the gene matches. This CDR3 is 14 amino acids long. The germline gives CDR1 SNHLY, CDR2 FYNNEI.

V usage is TRBV9 and J usage is TRBJ2-7; 7 nucleotides agree with TRBD1. Germline CDR1 SGDLS, CDR2 YYNGEE. V shed 1 base and J 0 bases; nucleotides not matched to a gene: 7. The CDR3 is made up of 16 amino acids. CDR3 sequence: CASSVNDRVASYEQYF. The DNA of the CDR3 is TGTGCCAGCAGCGTAAATGACAGGGTCGCCTCCTACGAGCAGTACTTC. Using reference TRBV9 and TRBJ2-7 for the parts outside the CDR3, the full variable domain is DSGVTQTPKHLITATGQRVTLRCSPRSGDLSVYWYQQSLDQGLQFLIQYYNGEERAKGNILERFSAQQFPDLHSELNLSSLELGDSALYFCASSVNDRVASYEQYFGPGTRLTVT.

The chain links TRBV28 to TRBJ1-1; the match to TRBD1 covers 9 bases. The CDR3 is made up of 19 amino acids. The junction had 18 bases not matched to a gene; V was cut back by 6 bases and J by 1 base. Per the germline V gene, CDR1 is MDHEN and CDR2 is SYDVKM. CDR3 sequence reads: CASRSNRGKQGAQNTEAFF. CDR3 coding DNA: TGTGCCAGCAGGTCCAACCGGGGAAAACAGGGGGCGCAGAACACTGAAGCTTTCTTT.

The chain links TRBV28 to TRBJ1-5; D may be TRBD1 (5 bases). CDR3 length: 16 residues. The ends were cut back, 6 bases at V and 0 bases at J, with 15 bases in the middle. CDR1 is MDHEN, CDR2 SYDVKM, per germline. This CDR3 reads CASSSRDFYSNQPQHF. For the CDR3, the DNA is TGTGCCAGCAGCTCCAGGGACTTTTATAGCAATCAGCCCCAGCATTTT.

V is TRBV9 and J is TRBJ1-3; 8 nucleotides align to TRBD1. With 4 bases clipped from V and 0 bases from J, the junction kept 6 bases outside the gene matches. The CDR3 spans 16 residues. Germline CDR1 reads SGDLS; CDR2 reads YYNGEE. The CDR3 sequence is CASSPVQGGSGNTIYF. Written as DNA, the CDR3 is TGTGCCAGCAGCCCAGTACAGGGGGGCTCTGGAAACACCATATATTTT.

The J gene is TRBJ2-3, the V gene TRBV28, with 9 bases identical to TRBD2. This CDR3 region has 19 residues. The germline CDR1 and CDR2 sequences are MDHEN and SYDVKM. The trim removed 4 bases at V and 0 bases at J, leaving 14 bases unmatched. The CDR3 sequence is CASSCAPVRLAVSTDTQYF. The CDR3 DNA sequence: TGTGCCAGCAGTTGCGCTCCGGTCAGACTAGCGGTAAGCACAGATACGCAGTATTTT.

The chain employs TRBV25-1 and TRBJ2-7; the D gene is possibly TRBD1 (5 bases). Germline-derived CDR1 and CDR2 are MGHDK and SYGVNS. This CDR3 comprises 10 residues. CDR3 nucleotide sequence: TGTGCGGCAGGGCTCCACGAGCAGTACTTC. Translating it yields CAAGLHEQYF.

In regard to this clone: At one end the junction does not follow the germline gene, possibly because of a read error. The chain is built from TRBV7-2 and TRBJ2-6; D is possibly TRBD1 (6 bases). Germline V CDR1 and CDR2: SGHTA, FQGNSA. The CDR3 runs to 17 residues. CDR3 nucleotides: TGTGCCAGCAGGCCGCCAGACAGGCCCTCTGGGGCCAACGGCCTGACTTTC. Amino acid sequence: CASRPPDRPSGANGLTF.

The chain combines TRBV9 with TRBJ1-5; tentative D call: TRBD1 (5 bases). Germline assignment: CDR1 SGDLS and CDR2 YYNGEE. The CDR3 spans 15 residues. The V and J ends lost 3 bases and 3 bases respectively, with 13 bases between them. As DNA, the CDR3 is TGTGCCAGCAGCGCAGGGTGGATGGTCAATCAGCCCCAGCATTTT. Translated, it gives CASSAGWMVNQPQHF.

J is TRBJ1-6 and V is TRBV10-3; possible D gene TRBD1, 6 bases. CDR1 ENHRY and CDR2 SYGVKD come from the germline V gene. The CDR3 is made up of 13 amino acids. Trimming left V 7 bases short and J 10 bases short, with 14 bases between. CDR3 loop: CAITGTSGSPLHF. The CDR3, as DNA: TGTGCCATCACCGGGACATCCGGGTCACCCCTCCACTTT.

The chain is built from TRBV4-1 and TRBJ2-2; 9 bases align to TRBD2. Germline CDR1 MGHRA, CDR2 YSYEKL. This CDR3 is 15 amino acids long. Losses at the gene ends were 6 bases for V and 0 bases for J; bases not matched to a gene: 2. The DNA for the CDR3 is TGCGCCAGCAGAGCTAGCGGGGCGAACACCGGGGAGCTGTTTTTT. As protein: CASRASGANTGELFF.

CDR3 sequence: CASSLARLAGGETQYF. In DNA, the CDR3 is TGTGCCAGCAGCTTAGCGCGACTAGCGGGAGGGGAGACCCAGTACTTC. The V and J genes are TRBV11-2 and TRBJ2-5, with 14 bases aligning to TRBD2. CDR1 and CDR2 (germline): SGHAT, FQNNGV. The V gene end was trimmed by 1 base and the J gene end by 5 bases; junction bases not matched to a gene: 3. The CDR3 is 16 residues long.

V is TRBV7-9 and J is TRBJ2-6, with TRBD2 matching 7 bases. Germline CDR1 is SEHNR and CDR2 is FQNEAQ (reference sequence). V was clipped by 5 bases and J by 2 bases; unmatched bases: 15. CDR3 length equals 19 residues. CDR3 sequence (DNA): TGTGCCAGCAGCACACCACGGGGAGGGGTTAAGACTGGGGCCAACGTCCTGACTTTC. Translated, it gives CASSTPRGGVKTGANVLTF.

The V and J genes are TRBV27 and TRBJ2-7; no firm D call. V was cut by 3 bases and J by 4 bases, with 16 bases left in between. The germline gives CDR1 MNHEY, CDR2 SMNVEV (reference sequence). CDR3 length: 15 residues. The CDR3 region is CASSFYPSSQYEQYF. DNA for the CDR3: TGTGCCAGCAGTTTCTATCCTAGTTCCCAGTACGAGCAGTACTTC.

The chain joins TRBV19 to TRBJ2-1; 8 bases are a match to TRBD2. V shed 9 bases and J 6 bases; nucleotides not matched to a gene: 10. The germline gives CDR1 LNHDA, CDR2 SQIVND (reference sequence). The length of the CDR3 is 14 residues. CDR3 nucleotide sequence: TGTGCCAGGCCGGGACTAGAGCTTTTCAATGAGCAGTTCTTC. Translated: CARPGLELFNEQFF. Drawing the rest from reference TRBV19 and TRBJ2-1, the complete variable domain is DGGITQSPKYLFRKEGQNVTLSCEQNLNHDAMYWYRQDPGQGLRLIYYSQIVNDFQKGDIAEGYSVSREKKESFPLTVTSAQKNPTAFYLCARPGLELFNEQFFGPGTRLTVL.

This clone came up once. The chain couples TRBV28 to TRBJ2-5; TRBD2 agrees at 14 bases. From germline, CDR1 is MDHEN and CDR2 SYDVKM. CDR3 length: 14 residues. Trimming cost V 8 bases and J 7 bases; bases outside gene matches: 6. The CDR3 region has the DNA TGTGCCAGCGGGACTAGCGGGAGAGGGGGGACCCAGTACTTC. Its protein product is CASGTSGRGGTQYF.